The rows below give T cell receptor beta chains drawn from one sample of a study of identical twins. TCRdb called the 5' RACE reads again in MiXCR, with one record for every CDR3 protein. The sample carries 500,000 to 550,000 distinct CDR3 sequences, approximately 22% recorded once. The same data also went into a second study, on T cells expressing NK-cell markers.

Source material: CD4+ T cells sorted from blood. Receptors originate from a woman younger than 30 in good health. Both conserved end residues are part of each CDR3. A D gene is named only where the DNA matches it firmly. The size field is filled for only some rows; it gives once, few, many or a size class.

V: TRBV5-1; size: few; J: TRBJ2-1; D: -; DNA: TGCGCCAGCAGCCCAGCCGGGGCCTCCTACAATGAGCAGTTCTTC; CDR3: CASSPAGASYNEQFF
V: TRBV5-1; size: -; J: TRBJ2-1; D: -; DNA: TGCGCCAGCAGCTTGATTGGGGACGATGAGCAGTTCTTC; CDR3: CASSLIGDDEQFF
V: TRBV6-1; size: -; J: TRBJ2-7; D: TRBD2; DNA: TGTGCCAGCAGAGAACCGGGACTAGGTTTATACGAGCAGTACTTC; CDR3: CASREPGLGLYEQYF
V: TRBV4-2; size: -; J: TRBJ2-7; D: -; DNA: TGTGCCAGCAGCCAGGAATACGAGCAGTACTTC; CDR3: CASSQEYEQYF
V: TRBV15; size: few; J: TRBJ2-1; D: -; DNA: TGTGCCACCAGCAGAGAAACAGGATCCTACAATGAGCAGTTCTTC; CDR3: CATSRETGSYNEQFF
V: TRBV7-8; size: once; J: TRBJ2-7; D: -; DNA: TGTGCCAGCAGCCGCCAGGGGAAGGGGTACGAGCAGTACTTC; CDR3: CASSRQGKGYEQYF
V: TRBV6-5; size: -; J: TRBJ2-7; D: -; DNA: TGTGCCAGCAGTTACTCGGTGGGGGGAACCTACGAGCAGTACTTC; CDR3: CASSYSVGGTYEQYF
V: TRBV7-2; size: many; J: TRBJ1-2; D: -; DNA: TGTGCCAGCAGCACTGCCCCAACAGGGTTGGGAGGCTACACCTTC; CDR3: CASSTAPTGLGGYTF
V: TRBV12-3/TRBV12-4; size: few; J: TRBJ1-5; D: -; DNA: TGTGCCAGCAGCCGCGATCAGCCCCAGCATTTT; CDR3: CASSRDQPQHF
V: TRBV20-1; size: few; J: TRBJ2-1; D: TRBD2; DNA: TGCAGTGCTAGCCGGGAGGGCCCCGATGAGCAGTTCTTC; CDR3: CSASREGPDEQFF
V: TRBV5-1; size: -; J: TRBJ2-7; D: TRBD1; DNA: TGCGCCAGCAGCTTAGCCCGGGACAGGGATTCCTACGAGCAGTACTTC; CDR3: CASSLARDRDSYEQYF
V: TRBV6-1; size: few; J: TRBJ1-2; D: -; DNA: TGTGCCAGCAGTACCATAAGGGACTATGGCTACACCTTC; CDR3: CASSTIRDYGYTF
V: TRBV10-3; size: -; J: TRBJ2-7; D: TRBD2; DNA: TGTGCCAGCAGCCCCAGCGGGGACGACGAGCAGTACTTC; CDR3: CASSPSGDDEQYF
V: TRBV20-1; size: -; J: TRBJ1-6; D: TRBD1; DNA: TGCAGTGCTAGGGGCCGGGACAGCTATAATTCACCCCTCCACTTT; CDR3: CSARGRDSYNSPLHF
V: TRBV29-1; size: -; J: TRBJ1-1; D: -; DNA: TGCAGCGTTGCTTCCGGGACAGCTTTCTTT; CDR3: CSVASGTAFF
V: TRBV6-1; size: -; J: TRBJ2-7; D: -; DNA: TGTGCCAGCAGTGAACTTACAGGGAGCTCCTACGAGCAGTACTTC; CDR3: CASSELTGSSYEQYF
V: TRBV11-3; size: -; J: TRBJ2-3; D: -; DNA: TGTGCCAGCAGGTCCACGACGGGGGAAGCGCAGTATTTT; CDR3: CASRSTTGEAQYF
V: TRBV4-3; size: few; J: TRBJ2-4; D: -; DNA: TGCGCCAGCAGCCAAGATTGGATCAAAAACATTCAGTACTTC; CDR3: CASSQDWIKNIQYF
V: TRBV29-1; size: -; J: TRBJ2-3; D: TRBD1; DNA: TGCAGCGCCCGGGACAGGGGACGCACAGATACGCAGTATTTT; CDR3: CSARDRGRTDTQYF
V: TRBV4-3; size: many; J: TRBJ1-2; D: -; DNA: TGCGCCAGCAGCCAAGAAGCAGTATCGAACTATGGCTACACCTTC; CDR3: CASSQEAVSNYGYTF
V: TRBV3-1; size: -; J: TRBJ2-3; D: TRBD2; DNA: TGTGCCAGCAACCCTAGCGGGGACCGTCCAGATACGCAGTATTTT; CDR3: CASNPSGDRPDTQYF
V: TRBV7-2; size: -; J: TRBJ2-1; D: -; DNA: TGTGCCAGCAGCTTATTGAAGAGCAATGAGCAGTTCTTC; CDR3: CASSLLKSNEQFF
V: TRBV11-2; size: few; J: TRBJ2-1; D: TRBD1; DNA: TGTGCCAGCAGCTTAAGACAGGGGAACAATGAGCAGTTCTTC; CDR3: CASSLRQGNNEQFF
V: TRBV2; size: few; J: TRBJ2-7; D: TRBD1; DNA: TGTGCCAGCAGATACGACAGGGGTCTCGAGCAGTACTTC; CDR3: CASRYDRGLEQYF
V: TRBV5-6; size: few; J: TRBJ2-1; D: -; DNA: TGTGCCAGCAGCTTGATGGGCGGGTACAATGAGCAGTTCTTC; CDR3: CASSLMGGYNEQFF
V: TRBV29-1; size: few; J: TRBJ2-4; D: TRBD2; DNA: TGCAGCGCGGGGGCGGGACTAGCGGCCAAAAACATTCAGTACTTC; CDR3: CSAGAGLAAKNIQYF
V: TRBV12-3/TRBV12-4; size: -; J: TRBJ2-2; D: -; DNA: TGTGCCAGCAGTTTTCGCCAGAACACCGGGGAGCTGTTTTTT; CDR3: CASSFRQNTGELFF
V: TRBV5-6; size: -; J: TRBJ2-1; D: -; DNA: TGTGCCAGCAGCTTGGCGTGGGCCTACAATGAGCAGTTCTTC; CDR3: CASSLAWAYNEQFF
V: TRBV6-1; size: few; J: TRBJ1-1; D: -; DNA: TGTGCCAGCACCGCCCCAGGGGACACTGAAGCTTTCTTT; CDR3: CASTAPGDTEAFF
V: TRBV30; size: few; J: TRBJ2-1; D: -; DNA: TGTGCCTGGAGTGTAGGGGGAACCTCCTACAATGAGCAGTTCTTC; CDR3: CAWSVGGTSYNEQFF
V: TRBV27; size: -; J: TRBJ1-1; D: -; DNA: TGTGCCAGCAGTTCCAACGGACACGCTGAAGCTTTCTTT; CDR3: CASSSNGHAEAFF
V: TRBV12-5; size: -; J: TRBJ2-7; D: -; DNA: TGTGCTAGTGGCTCCCGGGCCTACGAGCAGTACTTC; CDR3: CASGSRAYEQYF
V: TRBV11-2; size: -; J: TRBJ2-4; D: -; DNA: TGTGCCAGCAGCCTAGGAGGGGGAAACATTCAGTACTTC; CDR3: CASSLGGGNIQYF
V: TRBV12-3/TRBV12-4; size: many; J: TRBJ1-1; D: TRBD1; DNA: TGTGCCAGCACCTTGACAGGGTTTGGAGCTTTCTTT; CDR3: CASTLTGFGAFF
V: TRBV12-3/TRBV12-4; size: few; J: TRBJ2-5; D: -; DNA: TGTGCCAGCAGTTTCAAGGGTTCGGAGACCCAGTACTTC; CDR3: CASSFKGSETQYF
V: TRBV9; size: -; J: TRBJ2-1; D: -; DNA: TGTGCCAGCAGCGGGGGCAGTCAAAGCTCCTACAATGAGCAGTTCTTC; CDR3: CASSGGSQSSYNEQFF
V: TRBV11-2; size: -; J: TRBJ1-6; D: -; DNA: TGTGCCAGCAGCTCGACGGGCACCTTCTCCTATAATTCACCCCTCCACTTT; CDR3: CASSSTGTFSYNSPLHF
V: TRBV12-3/TRBV12-4; size: -; J: TRBJ2-7; D: -; DNA: TGTGCCAGCAGTATCCAACCTCGGGGATACGAGCAGTACTTC; CDR3: CASSIQPRGYEQYF
V: TRBV2; size: -; J: TRBJ2-7; D: TRBD2; DNA: TGTGCCAGCAGTGAGAGGACGACGGGACTAGCGGAGTACGAGCAGTACTTC; CDR3: CASSERTTGLAEYEQYF
V: TRBV29-1; size: many; J: TRBJ2-3; D: -; DNA: TGCAGCGTTGTCGTCGCGACTAGACTTAGCACAGATACGCAGTATTTT; CDR3: CSVVVATRLSTDTQYF
V: TRBV2; size: few; J: TRBJ1-2; D: -; DNA: TGTGCCAGCAGTTACACCGCCGGGGCCTCGGAAGGCTACACCTTC; CDR3: CASSYTAGASEGYTF
V: TRBV18; size: few; J: TRBJ2-2; D: TRBD2; DNA: TGTGCCAGCTCACCACCTAGCGGGGGGACCGGGGAGCTGTTTTTT; CDR3: CASSPPSGGTGELFF
V: TRBV7-6; size: few; J: TRBJ1-1; D: -; DNA: TGTGCCAGCAGCTCGGTGGCGGGCTCAATGAACACTGAAGCTTTCTTT; CDR3: CASSSVAGSMNTEAFF
V: TRBV20-1; size: many; J: TRBJ1-2; D: TRBD1; DNA: TGCAGTGCTAGGGGAGGACAGGGGAATGGCTACACCTTC; CDR3: CSARGGQGNGYTF